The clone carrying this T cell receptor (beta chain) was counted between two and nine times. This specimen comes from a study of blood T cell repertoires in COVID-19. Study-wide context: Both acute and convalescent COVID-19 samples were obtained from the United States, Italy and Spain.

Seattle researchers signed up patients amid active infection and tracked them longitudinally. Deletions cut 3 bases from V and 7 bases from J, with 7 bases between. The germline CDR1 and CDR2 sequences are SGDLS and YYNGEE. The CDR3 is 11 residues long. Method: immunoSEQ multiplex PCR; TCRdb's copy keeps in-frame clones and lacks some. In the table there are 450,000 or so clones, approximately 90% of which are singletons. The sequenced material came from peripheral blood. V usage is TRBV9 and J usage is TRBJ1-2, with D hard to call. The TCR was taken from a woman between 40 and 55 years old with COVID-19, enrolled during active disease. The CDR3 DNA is TGTGCCAGCAGCGGATACATTGGCTACACCTTC. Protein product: CASSGYIGYTF.